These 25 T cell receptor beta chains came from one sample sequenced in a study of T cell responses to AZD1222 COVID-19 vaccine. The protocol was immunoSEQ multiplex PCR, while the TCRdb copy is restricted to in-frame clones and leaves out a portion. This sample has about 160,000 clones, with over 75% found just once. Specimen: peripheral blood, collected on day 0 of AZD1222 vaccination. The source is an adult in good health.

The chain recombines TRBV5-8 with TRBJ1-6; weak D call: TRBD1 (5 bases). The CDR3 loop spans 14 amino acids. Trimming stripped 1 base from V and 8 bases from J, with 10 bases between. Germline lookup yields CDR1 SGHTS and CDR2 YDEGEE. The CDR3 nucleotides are TGTGCCAGCAGCTTGATCGGGGGTTATTCACCCCTCCACTTT. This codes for CASSLIGGYSPLHF.

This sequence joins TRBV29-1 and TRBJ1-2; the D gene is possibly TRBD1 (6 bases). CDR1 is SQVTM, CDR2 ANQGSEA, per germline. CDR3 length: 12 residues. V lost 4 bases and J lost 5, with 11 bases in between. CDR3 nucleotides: TGCAGCGTTGGGACAGATCGTTATGGCTACACCTTC. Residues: CSVGTDRYGYTF.

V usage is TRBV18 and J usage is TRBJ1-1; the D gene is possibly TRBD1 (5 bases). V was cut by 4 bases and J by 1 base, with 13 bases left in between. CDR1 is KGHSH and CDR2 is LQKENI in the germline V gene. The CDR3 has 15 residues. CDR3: CASSLRRQSNTEAFF. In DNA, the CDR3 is TGTGCCAGCTCACTCCGGAGACAGTCGAACACTGAAGCTTTCTTT.

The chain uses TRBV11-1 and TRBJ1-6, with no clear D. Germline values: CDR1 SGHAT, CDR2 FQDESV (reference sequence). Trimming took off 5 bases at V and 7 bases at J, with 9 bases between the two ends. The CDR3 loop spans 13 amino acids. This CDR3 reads CASSTQQNSPLHF. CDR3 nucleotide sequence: TGTGCCAGCAGCACCCAACAGAATTCACCCCTCCACTTT.

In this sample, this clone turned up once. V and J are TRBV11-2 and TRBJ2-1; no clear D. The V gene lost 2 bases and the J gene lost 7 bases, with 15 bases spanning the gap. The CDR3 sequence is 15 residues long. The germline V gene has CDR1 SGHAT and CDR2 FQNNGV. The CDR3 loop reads CASSLSTVGRNEQFF. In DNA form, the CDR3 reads TGTGCCAGCAGCTTATCCACTGTCGGCCGGAATGAGCAGTTCTTC.

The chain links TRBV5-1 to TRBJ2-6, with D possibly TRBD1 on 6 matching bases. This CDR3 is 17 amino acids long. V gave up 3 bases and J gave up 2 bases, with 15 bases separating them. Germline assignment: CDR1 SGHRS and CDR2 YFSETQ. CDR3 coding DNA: TGCGCCAGCAGCTGGGGTAACAGGGTACCTGGGGCCAACGTCCTGACTTTC. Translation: CASSWGNRVPGANVLTF.

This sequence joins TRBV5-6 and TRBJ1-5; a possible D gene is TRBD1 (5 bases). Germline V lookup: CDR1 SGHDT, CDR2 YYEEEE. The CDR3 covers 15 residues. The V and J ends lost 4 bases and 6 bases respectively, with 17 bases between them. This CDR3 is CASSRYGAGGQPQHF. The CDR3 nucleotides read TGTGCCAGCAGCCGATATGGGGCCGGGGGTCAGCCCCAGCATTTT.

The CDR3 reads CASSFLAVTDTQYF. CDR3 DNA: TGTGCCAGCAGCTTTCTAGCGGTCACAGATACGCAGTATTTT. The V gene is TRBV7-9, the J gene TRBJ2-3; 7 bases are shared with TRBD2. Trimming took 3 bases from V and 2 from J; bases not matched to a gene: 2. CDR1 and CDR2 from the germline V gene are SEHNR and FQNEAQ (reference sequence). The CDR3 loop spans 14 amino acids. Using reference TRBV7-9 and TRBJ2-3 for the parts outside the CDR3, the full variable domain is DTGVSQNPRHKITKRGQNVTFRCDPISEHNRLYWYRQTLGQGPEFLTYFQNEAQLEKSRLLSDRFSAERPKGSFSTLEIQRTEQGDSAMYLCASSFLAVTDTQYFGPGTRLTVL.

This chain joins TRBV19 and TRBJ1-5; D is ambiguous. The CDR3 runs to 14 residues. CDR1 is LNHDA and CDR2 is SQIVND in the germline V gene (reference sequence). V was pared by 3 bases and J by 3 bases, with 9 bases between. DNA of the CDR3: TGTGCCAGTAGTATTATCAGTGCCAATCAGCCCCAGCATTTT. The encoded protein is CASSIISANQPQHF.

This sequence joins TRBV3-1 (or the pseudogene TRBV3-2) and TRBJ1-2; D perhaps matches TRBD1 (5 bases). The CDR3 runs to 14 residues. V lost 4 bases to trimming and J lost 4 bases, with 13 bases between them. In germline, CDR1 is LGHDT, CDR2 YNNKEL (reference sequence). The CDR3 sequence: CASSRTWGPYGYTF. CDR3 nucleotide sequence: TGTGCCAGCAGCCGGACTTGGGGACCCTATGGCTACACCTTC.

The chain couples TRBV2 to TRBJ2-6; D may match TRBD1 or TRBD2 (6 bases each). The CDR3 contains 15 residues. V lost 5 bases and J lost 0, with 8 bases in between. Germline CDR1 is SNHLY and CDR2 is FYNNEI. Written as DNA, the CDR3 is TGTGCCAGCAGTAAGGGGGGCTCTGGGGCCAACGTCCTGACTTTC. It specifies CASSKGGSGANVLTF.

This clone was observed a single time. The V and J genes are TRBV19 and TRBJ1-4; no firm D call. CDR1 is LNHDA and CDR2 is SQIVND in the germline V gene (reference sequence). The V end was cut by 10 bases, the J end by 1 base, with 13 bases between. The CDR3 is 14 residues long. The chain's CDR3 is CATTSTGTNEKLFF. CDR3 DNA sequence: TGTGCCACTACGAGCACTGGAACTAATGAAAAACTGTTTTTT.

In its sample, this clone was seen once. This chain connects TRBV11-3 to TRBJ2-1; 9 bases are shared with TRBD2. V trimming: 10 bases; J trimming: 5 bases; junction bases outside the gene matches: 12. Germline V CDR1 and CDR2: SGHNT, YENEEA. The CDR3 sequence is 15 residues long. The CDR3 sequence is CATKKGSGGHNEQFF. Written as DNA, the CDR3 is TGTGCCACTAAGAAGGGTAGCGGGGGACACAATGAGCAGTTCTTC.

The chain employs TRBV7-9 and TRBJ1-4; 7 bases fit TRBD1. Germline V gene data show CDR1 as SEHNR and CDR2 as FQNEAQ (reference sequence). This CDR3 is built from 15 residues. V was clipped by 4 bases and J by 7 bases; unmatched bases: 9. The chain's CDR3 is CASSSTGVEGEKLFF. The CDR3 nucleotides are TGTGCCAGCAGCTCTACAGGGGTAGAGGGTGAAAAACTGTTTTTT.

Here the CDR3 DNA reads TGCGCCAGCAGCTCCCGAGCAGGACTAGCGGGGGGGCCCTACAATGAGCAGTTCTTC. Translation gives CASSSRAGLAGGPYNEQFF. The chain joins TRBV4-1 to TRBJ2-1; TRBD2 matches 15 bases. The CDR3 contains 19 residues. Per the germline V gene, CDR1 is MGHRA and CDR2 is YSYEKL. V trimming: 5 bases; J trimming: 2 bases; junction bases outside the gene matches: 10.

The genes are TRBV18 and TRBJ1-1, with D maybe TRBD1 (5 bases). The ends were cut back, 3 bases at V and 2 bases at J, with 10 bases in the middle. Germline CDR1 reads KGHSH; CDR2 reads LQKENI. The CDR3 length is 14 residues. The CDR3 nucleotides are TGTGCCAGCTCACCGGGGAGGGGAAACACTGAAGCTTTCTTT. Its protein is CASSPGRGNTEAFF.

The CDR3 bases are TGCGCCAGCAGCTGGGGTAGGGGACAGGGGGCTGGTGGCTACACCTTC. This gives the protein CASSWGRGQGAGGYTF. The V gene is TRBV4-1, the J gene TRBJ1-2, with TRBD1 matching over 12 bases. V was clipped by 5 bases and J by 7 bases; unmatched bases: 11. The CDR3 runs 16 residues. In germline, CDR1 is MGHRA, CDR2 YSYEKL.

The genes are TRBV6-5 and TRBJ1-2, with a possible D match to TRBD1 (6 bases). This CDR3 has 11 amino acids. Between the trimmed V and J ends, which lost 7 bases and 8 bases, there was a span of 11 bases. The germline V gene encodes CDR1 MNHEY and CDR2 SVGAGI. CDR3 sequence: CASKDSEGYTF. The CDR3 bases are TGTGCCAGCAAGGACAGCGAGGGCTACACCTTC.

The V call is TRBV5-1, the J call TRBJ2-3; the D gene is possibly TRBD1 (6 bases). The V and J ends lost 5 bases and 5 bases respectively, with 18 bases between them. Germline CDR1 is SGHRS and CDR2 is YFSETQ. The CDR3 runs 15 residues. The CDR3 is CASRDSVVGGDTQYF. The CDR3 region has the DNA TGCGCCAGCAGGGACAGCGTCGTTGGGGGAGATACGCAGTATTTT.

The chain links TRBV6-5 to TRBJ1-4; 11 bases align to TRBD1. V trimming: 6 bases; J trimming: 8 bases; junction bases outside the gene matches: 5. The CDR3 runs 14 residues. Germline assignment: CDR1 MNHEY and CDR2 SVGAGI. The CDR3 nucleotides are TGTGCCAGCAGCCGGACAGGGGGCAACGAAAAACTGTTTTTT. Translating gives CASSRTGGNEKLFF.

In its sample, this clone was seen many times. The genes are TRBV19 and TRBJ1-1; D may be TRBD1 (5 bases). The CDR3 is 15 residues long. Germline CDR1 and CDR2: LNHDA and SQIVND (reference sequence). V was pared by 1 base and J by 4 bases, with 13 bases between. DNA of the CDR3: TGTGCCAGTAGTATAGTCCGGGTAAGGGGCACTGAAGCTTTCTTT. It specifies CASSIVRVRGTEAFF.

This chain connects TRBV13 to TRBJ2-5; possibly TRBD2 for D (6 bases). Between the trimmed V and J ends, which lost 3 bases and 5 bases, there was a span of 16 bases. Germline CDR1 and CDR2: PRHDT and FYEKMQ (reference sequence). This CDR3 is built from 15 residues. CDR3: CASSFGGLGWETQYF. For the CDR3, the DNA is TGTGCCAGCAGCTTTGGGGGACTCGGTTGGGAGACCCAGTACTTC.

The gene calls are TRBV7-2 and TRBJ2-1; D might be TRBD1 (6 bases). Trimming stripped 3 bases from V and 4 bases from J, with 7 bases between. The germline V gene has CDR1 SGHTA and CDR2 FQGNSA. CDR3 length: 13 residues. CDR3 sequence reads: CASSFTGYNEQFF. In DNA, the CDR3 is TGTGCCAGCAGCTTTACAGGGTACAATGAGCAGTTCTTC.

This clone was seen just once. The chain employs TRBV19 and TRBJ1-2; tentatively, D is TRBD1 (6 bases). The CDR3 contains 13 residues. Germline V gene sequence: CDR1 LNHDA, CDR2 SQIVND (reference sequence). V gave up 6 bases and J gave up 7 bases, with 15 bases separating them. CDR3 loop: CASRNLGGRGYTF. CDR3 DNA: TGTGCCAGTAGAAATTTGGGGGGCCGTGGCTACACCTTC.

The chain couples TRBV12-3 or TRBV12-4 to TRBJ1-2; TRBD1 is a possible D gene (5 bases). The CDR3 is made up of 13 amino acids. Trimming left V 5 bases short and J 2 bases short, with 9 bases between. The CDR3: CASSPHRNYGYTF. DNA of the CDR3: TGTGCCAGCAGTCCACACAGGAACTATGGCTACACCTTC.